These 31 T cell receptor beta chains were sequenced from one sample in a study of beta chain features in type 1 diabetes. No antigen has been assigned to these receptors. Study-wide results and limits: People with Type 1 diabetes carried modestly yet significantly shorter TCRB CDR3s in all four CD4+ subsets.

Sequenced material consisted of expressed TCRB transcripts (all of the isolated RNA was reverse transcribed). Clones were sequenced by immunoSEQ multiplex PCR, and TCRdb holds only the in-frame ones, with some missing. The sample yields some 14,000 clones, over 55% seen once. Sequencing used stem cell memory CD4+ T cells from blood. The receptors here all came from a woman under 30 with type 1 diabetes.

The chain links TRBV6-5 to TRBJ2-5; TRBD2 is a possible D gene (5 bases). Per the germline V gene, CDR1 is MNHEY and CDR2 is SVGAGI. Trimming removed 10 bases at V and 4 bases at J, with 13 bases between. The CDR3 runs to 12 residues. The CDR3 sequence: CATLGGGETQYF. The CDR3 nucleotides are TGTGCCACCCTCGGAGGCGGAGAGACCCAGTACTTC.

The chain uses TRBV6-5 and TRBJ1-2, with D unclear. The CDR3 sequence is 13 residues long. Trimming removed 7 bases from V and 9 bases from J, with 18 bases in between. Germline lookup yields CDR1 MNHEY and CDR2 SVGAGI. CDR3 region: CASTLGRLWSYTF. CDR3 DNA: TGTGCCAGCACCCTAGGCAGACTATGGAGCTACACCTTC.

This rearrangement joins TRBV6-6 to TRBJ1-3; D not resolved. V was shortened by 8 bases and J by 4 bases, with 3 bases between the two germline ends. CDR3 length: 10 residues. CDR1 and CDR2 (germline): MNHNY, SVGAGI (reference sequence). The CDR3 DNA is TGTGCCAGCGGCGGAAACACCATATATTTT. The encoded protein is CASGGNTIYF.

The rearrangement links TRBV2 to TRBJ2-2; tentative D call: TRBD2 (5 bases). This CDR3 is 14 amino acids long. Germline V gene lookup returns CDR1 SNHLY and CDR2 FYNNEI. V was shortened by 7 bases and J by 4 bases, with 13 bases between the two germline ends. This CDR3 reads CASTGIAGTGELFF. The DNA for the CDR3 is TGTGCCAGCACCGGGATCGCGGGCACCGGGGAGCTGTTTTTT.

This clone was counted a few times. The rearrangement uses TRBV5-4 and TRBJ1-2; D gene uncertain. The CDR3 loop spans 14 amino acids. Germline V gene lookup returns CDR1 SGHNT and CDR2 YYREEE (reference sequence). Trimming cost V 0 bases and J 0 bases, with 6 bases left between them. In DNA form, the CDR3 reads TGTGCCAGCAGCTTGGACAGAACTAACTATGGCTACACCTTC. This encodes CASSLDRTNYGYTF.

This clone has only one observation. The gene calls are TRBV19 and TRBJ2-3, with TRBD1 matching 8 bases. This CDR3 has 15 residues. Germline CDR1 LNHDA, CDR2 SQIVND (reference sequence). Unmatched junction bases numbered 11, after V lost 8 bases and J lost 4 bases. CDR3 bases: TGTGCCAGTTCAGACCCAGGGGGCGCAGCAGATACGCAGTATTTT. It encodes CASSDPGGAADTQYF.

This chain joins TRBV7-9 and TRBJ1-2; D remains unclear. This CDR3 is built from 15 residues. V was pared by 4 bases and J by 8 bases, with 20 bases between. Germline loops: CDR1 SEHNR, CDR2 FQNEAQ (reference sequence). In DNA form, the CDR3 reads TGTGCCAGCAGCTCAGAGGCGGTCTCAACTCGGGGCTACACCTTC. Encoded protein: CASSSEAVSTRGYTF.

This clone appeared once. This chain uses TRBV11-3 with TRBJ1-5; D possibly corresponds to TRBD1 (5 bases). The CDR3 spans 14 residues. Germline V gene lookup returns CDR1 SGHNT and CDR2 YENEEA. Trimming took 4 bases from V and 5 from J, leaving 12 bases between them. CDR3 loop: CASSSGGIDQPQHF. Here the CDR3 DNA reads TGTGCCAGCAGCTCCGGGGGGATCGATCAGCCCCAGCATTTT.

The V call is TRBV28, the J call TRBJ1-4; D not resolved. Germline values: CDR1 MDHEN, CDR2 SYDVKM. The V gene lost 5 bases and the J gene lost 10 bases, with 11 bases spanning the gap. CDR3 length: 12 residues. This chain's CDR3 is CASSIPGRKLFF. The DNA of the CDR3 is TGTGCCAGCAGTATACCCGGTCGAAAACTGTTTTTT. Complete variable domain (other parts from reference TRBV28 and TRBJ1-4): DVKVTQSSRYLVKRTGEKVFLECVQDMDHENMFWYRQDPGLGLRLIYFSYDVKMKEKGDIPEGYSVSREKKERFSLILESASTNQTSMYLCASSIPGRKLFFGSGTQLSVL.

V and J are TRBV11-3 and TRBJ1-2; D possibly corresponds to TRBD1 (6 bases). This CDR3 has 13 amino acids. V lost 2 bases and J 8 bases, leaving 12 bases between the germline ends. Per the germline V gene, CDR1 is SGHNT and CDR2 is YENEEA. CDR3 nucleotides: TGTGCCAGCAGCTTAATGGACAGTGGGGGCTACACCTTC. It specifies CASSLMDSGGYTF. The full variable domain, with the rest looked up from reference TRBV11-3 and TRBJ1-2, is EAGVVQSPRYKIIEKKQPVAFWCNPISGHNTLYWYLQNLGQGPELLIRYENEEAVDDSQLPKDRFSAERLKGVDSTLKIQPAELGDSAVYLCASSLMDSGGYTFGSGTRLTVV.

This clone was found once. The chain carries TRBV5-1 and TRBJ2-1, with D uncertain. Germline V gene data show CDR1 as SGHRS and CDR2 as YFSETQ. Trimming left V 7 bases short and J 2 bases short, with 10 bases between. This CDR3 contains 13 residues. CDR3 nucleotide sequence: TGCGCCAGCGGTGCGGCCCCCTACAATGAGCAGTTCTTC. Protein: CASGAAPYNEQFF.

The chain couples TRBV29-1 to TRBJ2-7, with D possibly matching TRBD2 (7 bases). V gave up 7 bases and J gave up 5 bases, with 18 bases separating them. Per germline, CDR1 SQVTM and CDR2 ANQGSEA. This CDR3 has 13 residues. CDR3 amino acids: CSAEGGRGNEQYF. The CDR3 DNA reads as TGCAGCGCTGAGGGGGGGAGGGGGAACGAGCAGTACTTC.

The V and J genes are TRBV7-2 and TRBJ2-3; 9 nucleotides line up with TRBD1. CDR3 length: 15 amino acids. Germline V gene sequence: CDR1 SGHTA, CDR2 FQGNSA. The V gene end was trimmed by 2 bases and the J gene end by 1 base; junction bases not matched to a gene: 1. CDR3 amino acids: CASSLRTGGTDTQYF. DNA for the CDR3: TGTGCCAGCAGCTTAAGGACAGGGGGCACAGATACGCAGTATTTT.

The chain uses TRBV11-3 and TRBJ1-2; 7 bases fit TRBD1. Germline values: CDR1 SGHNT, CDR2 YENEEA. CDR3 length equals 15 residues. The V and J ends lost 2 bases and 8 bases, in that order; junction bases with no gene match: 11. Here the CDR3 reads CASSLMSRQGGGYTF. In DNA form, the CDR3 reads TGTGCCAGCAGCTTAATGAGTCGACAGGGTGGCGGCTACACCTTC.

V is TRBV4-3 and J is TRBJ2-5; 15 bases fit TRBD2. Germline CDR1 reads LGHNA; CDR2 reads YSLEER. CDR3 length equals 17 residues. V shed 3 bases and J 4 bases; nucleotides not matched to a gene: 6. CDR3 sequence reads: CASSHEGGLAGGETQYF. The CDR3 region has the DNA TGCGCCAGCAGCCACGAGGGGGGACTAGCGGGAGGAGAGACCCAGTACTTC.

CDR3 sequence (DNA): TGTGCCAGCAGTTACTCGTATAGACAGGGGAACGGCTACACCTTC. It is translated as CASSYSYRQGNGYTF. The chain joins TRBV6-5 to TRBJ1-2, with 8 bases lining up with TRBD1. The CDR3 is made up of 15 amino acids. Germline V gene lookup returns CDR1 MNHEY and CDR2 SVGAGI. V trimming: 0 bases; J trimming: 8 bases; junction bases outside the gene matches: 8.

This clone was counted between two and nine times. J is TRBJ2-4 and V is TRBV4-3; D is unresolved. V lost 0 bases to trimming and J lost 2 bases, with 8 bases between them. The CDR3 extends over 15 amino acids. Germline-derived CDR1 and CDR2 are LGHNA and YSLEER. CDR3 DNA: TGCGCCAGCAGCCAAGAATCGCGGTCCAAAAACATTCAGTACTTC. Translated: CASSQESRSKNIQYF.

The chain recombines TRBV2 with TRBJ2-5; 12 bases line up with TRBD2. Trimming removed 3 bases from V and 5 bases from J; junction bases left unmatched: 4. The CDR3 consists of 15 residues. Germline assignment: CDR1 SNHLY and CDR2 FYNNEI. CDR3 loop: CASSEASGGAETQYF. DNA of the CDR3: TGTGCCAGCAGTGAGGCTAGCGGGGGGGCGGAGACCCAGTACTTC.

This clone was observed a handful of times. The CDR3 DNA reads as TGTGCCAGCAGCCAAACTAGCGGGGGCACAGATACGCAGTATTTT. It codes for CASSQTSGGTDTQYF. The V call is TRBV7-2, the J call TRBJ2-3, with 10 nucleotides matching TRBD2. The germline CDR1 and CDR2 sequences are SGHTA and FQGNSA. The CDR3 contains 15 residues. The V and J ends lost 5 bases and 1 base, in that order; junction bases with no gene match: 3.

The CDR3 DNA reads TGCGCCAGCAGTCAATCGAACTGCGCAGGGAAAGGTTCTCTAAACACTGAAGCTTTCTTT. This codes for CASSQSNCAGKGSLNTEAFF. The V and J genes are TRBV23-1 and TRBJ1-1, with a weak D call TRBD1 (5 bases). TRBV23-1 is filed as an ORF, its function uncertain. CDR3 size: 20 residues. Trimming shortened V by 0 bases and J by 2 bases, and 25 bases separated the two germline ends.

This chain links TRBV10-3 with TRBJ2-7; the match to TRBD2 covers 10 bases. There are 14 residues in the CDR3. V was pared by 6 bases and J by 6 bases, with 8 bases of the junction left unmatched. CDR1 and CDR2 from the germline V gene are ENHRY and SYGVKD. The CDR3 is CAIRGLAGDSEQYF. The CDR3 region has the DNA TGTGCCATCAGGGGCCTAGCGGGAGACTCCGAGCAGTACTTC.

This chain links TRBV5-1 with TRBJ2-3; tentative D call: TRBD1 (6 bases). The germline V gene has CDR1 SGHRS and CDR2 YFSETQ. V lost 1 base to trimming and J lost 2 bases, with 8 bases between them. The CDR3 is 14 amino acids. The CDR3 coding sequence is TGCGCCAGCAGCTTGCAGGGGCCCACAGATACGCAGTATTTT. The encoded protein is CASSLQGPTDTQYF.

This clone was seen a handful of times. The CDR3 nucleotides are TGTGCCAGCAGCTCAAAGACTAGCGGGAGCGCAGATACGCAGTATTTT. Its translation: CASSSKTSGSADTQYF. The rearrangement uses TRBV11-2 and TRBJ2-3; 12 nucleotides align to TRBD2. CDR1 and CDR2 from the germline V gene are SGHAT and FQNNGV. CDR3 size: 16 residues. Trimming cost V 4 bases and J 4 bases; bases outside gene matches: 6.

With respect to this clone: The germline gene is not matched at one end of the junction; a read error may be the cause. The chain uses TRBV29-1 and TRBJ2-1, with D perhaps matching TRBD2 (7 bases). The CDR3 sequence is 15 residues long. Germline-derived CDR1 and CDR2 are SQVTM and ANQGSEA. This CDR3 is CSVAMVGGLYNEQLF. The CDR3 DNA sequence: TGCAGCGTTGCGATGGTCGGGGGGCTCTACAATGAGCAGCTCTTC.

This chain joins TRBV10-3 and TRBJ1-2; no reliable D call. CDR3 length equals 12 residues. Germline CDR1 is ENHRY and CDR2 is SYGVKD. The CDR3 sequence is CASSEQNYGYTF. In nucleotides, the CDR3 is TGTGCAAGCTCGGAGCAGAACTATGGCTACACCTTC.

The sample holds a few counts of this clone. The chain joins TRBV5-1 to TRBJ1-2; 7 positions match TRBD1. The CDR3 is 14 amino acids. Germline V gives CDR1 SGHRS, CDR2 YFSETQ. V lost 4 bases to trimming and J lost 5 bases; unmatched junction nucleotides: 8. For the CDR3, the DNA is TGCGCCAGCAGCCCCGACAGGGTGCCGTATGGCTACACCTTC. It yields the protein CASSPDRVPYGYTF.

This chain joins TRBV2 and TRBJ2-3; 10 positions match TRBD2. CDR1 is SNHLY, CDR2 FYNNEI, per germline. V shed 6 bases and J 0 bases; nucleotides not matched to a gene: 9. CDR3 size: 17 residues. The CDR3 region is CASSPASGGGSTDTQYF. Here the CDR3 DNA reads TGTGCCAGCAGCCCGGCTAGCGGGGGAGGGAGCACAGATACGCAGTATTTT.

This chain links TRBV9 with TRBJ2-2, with 7 nucleotides matching TRBD1. Germline V CDR1 and CDR2: SGDLS, YYNGEE. V dropped 2 bases and J dropped 10; count of bases not matched to a gene: 8. The CDR3 spans 14 residues. In DNA form, the CDR3 reads TGTGCCAGCAGCGTGAGAGGGGGCGTCGAGGAGCTGTTTTTT. It is translated as CASSVRGGVEELFF. Variable domain in full (rest from reference TRBV9 and TRBJ2-2): DSGVTQTPKHLITATGQRVTLRCSPRSGDLSVYWYQQSLDQGLQFLIQYYNGEERAKGNILERFSAQQFPDLHSELNLSSLELGDSALYFCASSVRGGVEELFFGEGSRLTVL.

The rearrangement joins TRBV6-5 to TRBJ2-1; 10 bases match TRBD2. The CDR3 runs 15 residues. CDR1 is MNHEY, CDR2 SVGAGI, per germline. With V trimmed by 2 bases and J by 10 bases, 8 bases remained unmatched. For the CDR3, the DNA is TGTGCCAGCAGTTACGAAGCGGGAGGGGTTCGGGAGCAGTTCTTC. Translation gives CASSYEAGGVREQFF.

The CDR3 sequence: CAISEGQGDPEQYF. The CDR3 DNA reads as TGTGCCATCAGTGAAGGACAGGGTGACCCCGAGCAGTACTTC. The rearrangement links TRBV10-3 to TRBJ2-7, with 8 bases matching TRBD1. The J segment lost 6 bases and the V segment lost 3 bases, leaving 7 bases of the junction unmatched. The CDR3 is 14 residues long. Germline V CDR1 and CDR2: ENHRY, SYGVKD.

The V and J genes are TRBV7-2 and TRBJ2-7; 10 positions agree with TRBD2. Per the germline V gene, CDR1 is SGHTA and CDR2 is FQGNSA. V gave up 1 base and J gave up 4 bases; unmatched junction bases: 4. This CDR3 has 15 residues. The CDR3 sequence: CASSLEAGGPYEQYF. CDR3 in DNA: TGTGCCAGCAGCTTAGAAGCGGGGGGGCCGTACGAGCAGTACTTC.